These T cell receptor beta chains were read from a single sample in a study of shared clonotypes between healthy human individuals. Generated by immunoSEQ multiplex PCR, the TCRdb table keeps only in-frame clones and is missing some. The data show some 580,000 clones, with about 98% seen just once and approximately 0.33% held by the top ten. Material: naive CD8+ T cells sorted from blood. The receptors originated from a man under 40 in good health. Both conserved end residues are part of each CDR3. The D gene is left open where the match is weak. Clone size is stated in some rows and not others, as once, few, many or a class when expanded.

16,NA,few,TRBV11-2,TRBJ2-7,TGTGCCAGCAGCCCCTCTAGGGACTTGCTTTCCTACGAGCAGTACTTC,CASSPSRDLLSYEQYF
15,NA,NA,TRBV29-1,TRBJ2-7,TGCAGCGTTGAAGAGGGAGACAAGGGGTCCTACGAGCAGTACTTC,CSVEEGDKGSYEQYF
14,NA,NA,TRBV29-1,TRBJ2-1,TGCAGCGTTGAAGGGATGGACCTCTACAATGAGCAGTTCTTC,CSVEGMDLYNEQFF
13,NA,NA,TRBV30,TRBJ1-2,TGTGCCTGGAGTACGACCGTCAACTATGGCTACACCTTC,CAWSTTVNYGYTF
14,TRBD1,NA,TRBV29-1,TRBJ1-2,TGCAGCGCAATCCCGGACAGGGGGCCATATGGCTACACCTTC,CSAIPDRGPYGYTF
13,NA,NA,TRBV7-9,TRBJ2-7,TGTGCCAGCAGCTCCCGGACGGTATACGAGCAGTACTTC,CASSSRTVYEQYF
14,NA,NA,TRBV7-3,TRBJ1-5,TGTGCCAGCAGCTCAGCGGACCGAAGGGAGCCCCAGCATTTT,CASSSADRREPQHF
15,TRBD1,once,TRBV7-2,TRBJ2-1,TGTGCCAGCAGCTTAGGACAGGGCCGCGACAATGAGCAGTTCTTC,CASSLGQGRDNEQFF
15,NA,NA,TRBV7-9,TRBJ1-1,TGTGCCAGCAGCCCTGACAGGTTAAAGAACACTGAAGCTTTCTTT,CASSPDRLKNTEAFF
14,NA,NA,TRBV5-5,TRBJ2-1,TGTGCCAGCATACTGATGGACAGAGTCAATGAGCAGTTCTTC,CASILMDRVNEQFF
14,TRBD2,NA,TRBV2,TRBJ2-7,TGTGCCAGCAGTGAGCCAGCGGGGCTGGGCGAGCAGTACTTC,CASSEPAGLGEQYF
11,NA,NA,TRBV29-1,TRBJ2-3,TGTCTTGGGCAAGACACAGATACGCAGTATTTT,CLGQDTDTQYF
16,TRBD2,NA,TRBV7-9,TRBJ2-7,TGTGCCAGCAGCTTAGAAGTGGGACTAGCGGCCTACGAGCAGTACTTC,CASSLEVGLAAYEQYF
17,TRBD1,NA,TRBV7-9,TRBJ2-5,TGTGCCAGCAGCTCGCCGACCAAGGGACAGGAAAAAGAGACCCAGTACTTC,CASSSPTKGQEKETQYF
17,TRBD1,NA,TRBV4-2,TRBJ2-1,TGTGCCAGCAGCCAAGAGGGACAGGGAAGGCCCTACAATGAGCAGTTCTTC,CASSQEGQGRPYNEQFF